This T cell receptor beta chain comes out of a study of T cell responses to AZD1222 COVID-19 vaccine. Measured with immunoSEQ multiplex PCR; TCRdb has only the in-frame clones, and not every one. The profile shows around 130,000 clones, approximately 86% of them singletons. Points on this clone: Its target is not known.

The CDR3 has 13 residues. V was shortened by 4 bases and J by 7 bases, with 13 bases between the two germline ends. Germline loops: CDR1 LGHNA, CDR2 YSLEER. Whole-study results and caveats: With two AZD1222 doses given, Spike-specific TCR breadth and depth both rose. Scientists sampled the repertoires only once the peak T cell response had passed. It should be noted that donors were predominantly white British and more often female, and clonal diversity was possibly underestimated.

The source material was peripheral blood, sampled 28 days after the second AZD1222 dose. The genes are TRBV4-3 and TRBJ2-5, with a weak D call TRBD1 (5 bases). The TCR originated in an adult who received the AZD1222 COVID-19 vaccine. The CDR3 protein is CASSLGQGMTQYF. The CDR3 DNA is TGCGCCAGCAGCCTCGGGCAGGGTATGACCCAGTACTTC.